Shown below are 22 T cell receptor beta chains from a single sample sequenced in a study of T cells after posttransplantation cyclophosphamide. The data were produced by immunoSEQ multiplex PCR, yet TCRdb's version contains in-frame clones alone and is incomplete. The sample has approximately 56,000 clones; 85% to 95% are singletons. Sequencing was carried out using PBMCs. All receptors come from a woman aged 25-40 years in good health and a related stem cell transplant donor.

This chain links TRBV7-2 with TRBJ1-4; 8 bases align to TRBD1. CDR3 length: 14 residues. In germline, CDR1 is SGHTA, CDR2 FQGNSA. Losses at the gene ends were 6 bases for V and 7 bases for J; bases not matched to a gene: 7. In DNA form, the CDR3 reads TGTGCCAGCAGAGATGGACAGGGTGGTGAAAAACTGTTTTTT. Amino acids: CASRDGQGGEKLFF.

The chain couples TRBV2 to TRBJ2-7, with TRBD2 matching over 8 bases. CDR3 length equals 15 residues. With 8 bases clipped from V and 0 bases from J, the junction kept 9 bases outside the gene matches. Per germline, CDR1 SNHLY and CDR2 FYNNEI. The CDR3 is CASSRAGGYSYEQYF. CDR3 nucleotide sequence: TGTGCCAGCTCGAGGGCGGGGGGATACTCCTACGAGCAGTACTTC.

This clone appeared once. In the same sample, other DNA sequences code for this CDR3. V gene TRBV7-9 combines with J gene TRBJ1-1; no firm D call. Trimming left V 5 bases short and J 3 bases short, with 4 bases between. CDR3 length: 11 residues. Germline assignment: CDR1 SEHNR and CDR2 FQNEAQ (reference sequence). Written as DNA, the CDR3 is TGTGCCAGCAGCCCTTACACTGAAGCTTTCTTT. Translated: CASSPYTEAFF.

The chain carries TRBV7-2 and TRBJ1-2; D gene unclear. The CDR3 sequence is 15 residues long. Looked up from germline, CDR1 is SGHTA and CDR2 is FQGNSA. V lost 2 bases and J 0 bases, leaving 10 bases between the germline ends. DNA for the CDR3: TGTGCCAGCAGCTTACTGGGCTCGGCTAACTATGGCTACACCTTC. It is translated as CASSLLGSANYGYTF.

The gene calls are TRBV4-1 and TRBJ2-3; 11 nucleotides line up with TRBD2. Germline V gene sequence: CDR1 MGHRA, CDR2 YSYEKL. After removal of 4 bases from V and 3 bases from J, the junction contained 6 bases not matched to a gene. The CDR3 runs 16 residues. The chain's CDR3 is CASSLLAGGLTDTQYF. The CDR3 DNA is TGCGCCAGCAGCCTGTTAGCGGGGGGGCTGACAGATACGCAGTATTTT.

The chain links TRBV2 to TRBJ1-3, with TRBD1 matching over 8 bases. Germline V gives CDR1 SNHLY, CDR2 FYNNEI. V trimming: 6 bases; J trimming: 3 bases; junction bases outside the gene matches: 1. The CDR3 covers 13 residues. CDR3 sequence reads: CASRTGGGNTIYF. The CDR3 DNA reads TGTGCCAGCAGAACAGGGGGTGGAAACACCATATATTTT.

In this sample, this clone turned up once. The genes are TRBV29-1 and TRBJ2-3; 7 bases align to TRBD1. CDR3 size: 13 residues. Germline V gene data show CDR1 as SQVTM and CDR2 as ANQGSEA. V lost 8 bases, J lost 0 bases, and 5 bases stayed unmatched. CDR3 loop: CSSRDSSTDTQYF. The CDR3 nucleotides are TGCAGCTCCCGGGACAGCAGCACAGATACGCAGTATTTT.

The rearrangement joins TRBV7-2 to TRBJ2-5, with D perhaps TRBD2 (5 bases). Germline assignment: CDR1 SGHTA and CDR2 FQGNSA. The germline V and J ends were trimmed by 1 base and 0 bases, with 6 bases remaining between them. CDR3 length equals 14 residues. CDR3 nucleotides: TGTGCCAGCAGCTTAGGGAGGAACCAAGAGACCCAGTACTTC. Protein: CASSLGRNQETQYF.

The chain has TRBV7-7 and TRBJ2-2; D is perhaps TRBD2 (6 bases). The germline CDR1 and CDR2 sequences are SSHAT and FNYEAQ (reference sequence). This CDR3 comprises 15 residues. Trimming cost V 4 bases and J 3 bases, with 12 bases left between them. In nucleotides, the CDR3 is TGTGCCAGCAGCTCACGGGCGGGATACACCGGGGAGCTGTTTTTT. This gives the protein CASSSRAGYTGELFF.

This clone showed up just once. The rearrangement links TRBV7-3 to TRBJ2-1, with TRBD1 matching 9 bases. Germline lookup yields CDR1 SGHTA and CDR2 FQGTGA. Germline trimming cut 3 bases from V and 5 bases from J; bases unmatched to any gene: 11. CDR3 length: 17 amino acids. This CDR3 reads CASSLGTSGQGNNEQFF. In nucleotides, the CDR3 is TGTGCCAGCAGCTTGGGAACCTCGGGACAGGGAAACAATGAGCAGTTCTTC.

The chain links TRBV7-2 to TRBJ1-2; 8 nucleotides match TRBD1. Germline CDR1 reads SGHTA; CDR2 reads FQGNSA. With V trimmed by 0 bases and J by 6 bases, 6 bases remained unmatched. The CDR3 is 15 residues long. CDR3 sequence reads: CASSLAKAGGDGYTF. CDR3 DNA: TGTGCCAGCAGCTTAGCGAAGGCAGGGGGCGATGGCTACACCTTC.

This chain connects TRBV2 to TRBJ2-2; D ambiguous. From germline, CDR1 is SNHLY and CDR2 FYNNEI. V dropped 2 bases and J dropped 7 bases, with 5 bases sitting between them. The CDR3 length is 12 residues. CDR3 residues: CASSETGGELFF. In DNA form, the CDR3 reads TGTGCCAGCAGTGAAACCGGCGGGGAGCTGTTTTTT.

The J gene is TRBJ2-6, the V gene TRBV5-8, with 8 bases fitting TRBD1. The trim removed 0 bases at V and 0 bases at J, leaving 5 bases unmatched. The germline gives CDR1 SGHTS, CDR2 YDEGEE. The CDR3 loop spans 18 amino acids. Written as DNA, the CDR3 is TGTGCCAGCAGCTTGGACGGGACAGGCGCCTCTGGGGCCAACGTCCTGACTTTC. Translation: CASSLDGTGASGANVLTF.

In its sample, this clone was seen once. This chain joins TRBV10-3 and TRBJ1-2, with TRBD1 identical over 9 bases. Germline CDR1 is ENHRY and CDR2 is SYGVKD. Trimming at V came to 8 bases and at J to 10 bases, leaving 5 bases not matched to a gene. This CDR3 region has 11 residues. CDR3 loop: CAIWDREDYTF. CDR3 sequence (DNA): TGTGCCATCTGGGACAGGGAGGACTACACCTTC.

This clone occurred once. This chain links TRBV6-5 with TRBJ1-1; no reliable D call. Deletions cut 9 bases from V and 7 bases from J, with 15 bases between. CDR3 size: 12 residues. In germline, CDR1 is MNHEY, CDR2 SVGAGI. The CDR3 region has the DNA TGTGCCAGTTCACAGACCCCCAGTGAAGCTTTCTTT. This translates into CASSQTPSEAFF.

Comments on this clone: Other DNA sequences in the sample encode the same CDR3. The V gene is TRBV10-3, the J gene TRBJ1-2; weak D call: TRBD1 (5 bases). Trimming pared 10 bases from V and 2 bases from J, leaving 14 bases between. The CDR3 is 13 amino acids. Looked up from germline, CDR1 is ENHRY and CDR2 is SYGVKD. CDR3 sequence reads: CARQQELNYGYTF. CDR3 in DNA: TGTGCCAGGCAACAGGAGTTAAACTATGGCTACACCTTC.

V usage is TRBV18 and J usage is TRBJ2-7; 9 positions match TRBD2. The ends lost 6 bases at V and 2 bases at J; junction bases unmatched: 5. This CDR3 has 14 amino acids. CDR1 is KGHSH and CDR2 is LQKENI in the germline V gene. The CDR3 protein is CASSRGGLTYEQYF. CDR3 coding DNA: TGTGCCAGCTCGCGGGGGGGGCTTACCTACGAGCAGTACTTC. The variable domain in full, completed from reference TRBV18 and TRBJ2-7, reads NAGVMQNPRHLVRRRGQEARLRCSPMKGHSHVYWYRQLPEEGLKFMVYLQKENIIDESGMPKERFSAEFPKEGPSILRIQQVVRGDSAAYFCASSRGGLTYEQYFGPGTRLTVT.

The chain links TRBV30 to TRBJ2-7; TRBD2 is a possible D gene (6 bases). The CDR3 contains 13 residues. Between the trimmed V and J ends, which lost 0 bases and 4 bases, there was a span of 10 bases. In germline, CDR1 is GTSNPN, CDR2 SVGIG (reference sequence). CDR3 amino acids: CAWSVGGYYEQYF. The CDR3 DNA reads TGTGCCTGGAGTGTTGGAGGGTATTACGAGCAGTACTTC.

The chain is built from TRBV9 and TRBJ2-2, with D tentatively TRBD1 (6 bases). V was pared by 2 bases and J by 2 bases, with 16 bases between. The CDR3 sequence is 17 residues long. Germline assignment: CDR1 SGDLS and CDR2 YYNGEE. The chain's CDR3 is CASSVSTGTYNTGELFF. The DNA for the CDR3 is TGTGCCAGCAGCGTCTCGACCGGGACATACAACACCGGGGAGCTGTTTTTT.

The J gene is TRBJ2-7, the V gene TRBV7-9; 8 nucleotides agree with TRBD1. With V trimmed by 3 bases and J by 4 bases, 5 bases remained unmatched. The CDR3 length is 14 residues. CDR1 is SEHNR, CDR2 FQNEAQ, per germline (reference sequence). CDR3 in DNA: TGTGCCAGCAGCTTCCGGGACAGGTCTTACGAGCAGTACTTC. Amino acids: CASSFRDRSYEQYF.

This rearrangement joins TRBV18 to TRBJ1-1; D gene uncertain. Deletions cut 6 bases from V and 1 base from J, with 12 bases between. This CDR3 has 14 amino acids. Germline V CDR1 and CDR2: KGHSH, LQKENI. CDR3: CASSRSRGNTEAFF. As DNA, the CDR3 is TGTGCCAGCTCCCGGTCCCGGGGGAACACTGAAGCTTTCTTT. Drawing the rest from reference TRBV18 and TRBJ1-1, the complete variable domain is NAGVMQNPRHLVRRRGQEARLRCSPMKGHSHVYWYRQLPEEGLKFMVYLQKENIIDESGMPKERFSAEFPKEGPSILRIQQVVRGDSAAYFCASSRSRGNTEAFFGQGTRLTVV.

This sequence joins TRBV5-1 and TRBJ2-7; D gene ambiguous. Germline V gives CDR1 SGHRS, CDR2 YFSETQ. There are 17 residues in the CDR3. Between the trimmed V and J ends, which lost 0 bases and 2 bases, there was a span of 18 bases. CDR3 amino acids: CASSLAPPTPRTYEQYF. The CDR3, as DNA: TGCGCCAGCAGCTTGGCCCCCCCTACCCCGCGAACCTACGAGCAGTACTTC.